The 4 T cell receptor beta chains in this list originate from one sample, sequenced in a study of blood T cell repertoires in COVID-19. TCRdb's copy holds only in-frame clones and misses some; the assay was immunoSEQ multiplex PCR. This sample has 300,000 to 400,000 clones, with about 89% found just once. What was sequenced was peripheral blood. These receptors were taken from a woman between 50 and 59 years old who had recovered from COVID-19.

The chain has TRBV3-1 (or the pseudogene TRBV3-2) and TRBJ2-6; 8 positions match TRBD2. Germline CDR1 LGHDT, CDR2 YNNKEL (reference sequence). The CDR3 is 18 residues long. V shed 4 bases, J shed 0 bases, and the junction held 8 bases outside the gene matches. The CDR3 loop is CASSLRGSGISGANVLTF. The CDR3 coding sequence is TGTGCCAGCAGCCTCCGGGGTAGCGGGATCTCTGGGGCCAACGTCCTGACTTTC.

This chain connects TRBV7-9 to TRBJ1-6; maybe TRBD1 (5 bases). Trimming removed 2 bases from V and 5 bases from J, with 16 bases in between. CDR1 is SEHNR, CDR2 FQNEAQ, per germline (reference sequence). The CDR3 is 17 residues long. Written as DNA, the CDR3 is TGTGCCAGCAGCTTACTGTTAGGACGGACAAATAATTCACCCCTCCACTTT. Encoded protein: CASSLLLGRTNNSPLHF.

The chain uses TRBV7-2 and TRBJ1-3; 7 bases align to TRBD1. This CDR3 is 14 amino acids long. Unmatched junction bases numbered 0, after V lost 2 bases and J lost 2 bases. Germline V gene data show CDR1 as SGHTA and CDR2 as FQGNSA. The CDR3 spells CASSLRGPGNTIYF. In nucleotides, the CDR3 is TGTGCCAGCAGCTTAAGGGGGCCTGGAAACACCATATATTTT.

This chain joins TRBV3-1 (or the pseudogene TRBV3-2) and TRBJ2-7; D may be TRBD2 (5 bases). The CDR3 sequence is 17 residues long. V gave up 0 bases and J gave up 2 bases, with 17 bases separating them. The germline gives CDR1 LGHDT, CDR2 YNNKEL (reference sequence). Written as DNA, the CDR3 is TGTGCCAGCAGCCAAGAATGGTCTAGCCTGAAGACCTACGAGCAGTACTTC. This translates into CASSQEWSSLKTYEQYF.